This T cell receptor beta chain was recorded in a study of Ad26.COV2.S vaccination and SARS-CoV-2 variants. Study-level information: Ad26.COV2.S, an intramuscular injection, was given once or twice 56 days apart.

This clone was picked up a small number of times. Its target is not known. Assay used: immunoSEQ multiplex PCR; TCRdb lists only in-frame clones, some missing. The repertoire includes approximately 340,000 clones, about 88% of them detected once, and less than 4% sits in the top ten. Regarding treatment: around 19 received Ad26.COV2.S at low or high dose, single or two shots; about five received placebo; per-sample allocation not given. Repertoires come from day 63 after the first vaccine or placebo injection. Study-wide findings and caveats: It was vaccine recipients, not placebo recipients, who had the higher spike-specific TCR breadth. After vaccination, substantial breadth of spike-specific CD8+ and CD4+ responses was reported.

This TCR was recovered from a person aged 18 to 59 who received the Ad26.COV2.S COVID-19 vaccine or a placebo. This specimen was peripheral blood, taken in a trial of Ad26.COV2.S vaccine versus placebo.

CDR3 loop: CASSYVVAGNYGYTF. CDR3 in DNA: TGTGCCAGCAGTTACGTGGTGGCAGGGAACTATGGCTACACCTTC. The chain recombines TRBV6-2 or TRBV6-3 with TRBJ1-2; weak D call: TRBD1 (5 bases). The germline gives CDR1 MNHEY, CDR2 SVGEGT. The CDR3 spans 15 residues. Trimming took off 2 bases at V and 2 bases at J, with 12 bases between the two ends.